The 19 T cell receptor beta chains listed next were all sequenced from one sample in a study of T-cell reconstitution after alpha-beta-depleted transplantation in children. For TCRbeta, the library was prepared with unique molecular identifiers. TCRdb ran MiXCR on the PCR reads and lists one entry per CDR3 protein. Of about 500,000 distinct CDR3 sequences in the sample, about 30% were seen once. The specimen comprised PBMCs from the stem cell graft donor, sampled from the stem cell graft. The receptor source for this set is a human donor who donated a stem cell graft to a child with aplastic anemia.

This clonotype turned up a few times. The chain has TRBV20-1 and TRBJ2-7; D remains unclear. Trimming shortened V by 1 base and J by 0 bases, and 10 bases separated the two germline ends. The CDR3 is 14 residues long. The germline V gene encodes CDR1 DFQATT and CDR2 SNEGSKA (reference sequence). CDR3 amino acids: CSARGRFSSYEQYF. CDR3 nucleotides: TGCAGTGCTAGAGGGCGGTTTAGCTCCTACGAGCAGTACTTC.

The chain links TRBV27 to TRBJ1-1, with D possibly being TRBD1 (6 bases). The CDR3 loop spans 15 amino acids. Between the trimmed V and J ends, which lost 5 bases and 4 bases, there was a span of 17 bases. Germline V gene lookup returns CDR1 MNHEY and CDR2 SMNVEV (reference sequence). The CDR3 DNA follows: TGTGCCAGCAGTGCGATACAGGGCATGGGCACTGAAGCTTTCTTT. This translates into CASSAIQGMGTEAFF.

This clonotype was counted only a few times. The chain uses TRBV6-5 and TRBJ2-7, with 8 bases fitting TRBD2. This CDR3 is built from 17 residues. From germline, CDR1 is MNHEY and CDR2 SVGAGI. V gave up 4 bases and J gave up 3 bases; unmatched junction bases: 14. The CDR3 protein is CASSSPVIAGPYYEQYV. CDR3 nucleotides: TGTGCCAGCAGTTCCCCGGTAATAGCGGGACCTTACTACGAGCAGTACGTC.

This chain's CDR3 is CASARGPGEKLFF. For the CDR3, the DNA is TGTGCCAGCGCCCGGGGCCCCGGGGAGAAACTGTTTTTT. The chain uses TRBV18 and TRBJ1-4, with a possible D match to TRBD1 (5 bases). Trimming cost V 8 bases and J 11 bases, with 18 bases left between them. The germline V gene encodes CDR1 KGHSH and CDR2 LQKENI. This CDR3 has 13 amino acids.

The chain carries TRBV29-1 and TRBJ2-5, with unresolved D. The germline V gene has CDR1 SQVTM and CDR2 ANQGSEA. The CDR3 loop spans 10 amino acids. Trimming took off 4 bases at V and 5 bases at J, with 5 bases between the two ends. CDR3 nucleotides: TGCAGCGTTGTCTTGGAGACCCAGTACTTC. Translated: CSVVLETQYF.

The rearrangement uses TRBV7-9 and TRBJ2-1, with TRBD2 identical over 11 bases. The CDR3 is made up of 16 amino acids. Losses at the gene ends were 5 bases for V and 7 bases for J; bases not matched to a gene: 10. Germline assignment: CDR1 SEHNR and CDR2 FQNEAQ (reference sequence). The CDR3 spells CASSKIAGGTKNEQFF. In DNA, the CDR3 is TGTGCCAGCAGCAAAATAGCGGGAGGGACAAAGAATGAGCAGTTCTTC.

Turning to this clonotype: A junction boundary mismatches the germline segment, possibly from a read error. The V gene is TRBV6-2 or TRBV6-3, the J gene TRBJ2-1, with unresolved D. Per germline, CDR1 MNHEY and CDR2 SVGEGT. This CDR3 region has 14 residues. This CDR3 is CASSHSTPYNEQFF. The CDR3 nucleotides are TGTGCCAGCAGTCACTCTACCCCCTACAATGAGCAGTTCTTC.

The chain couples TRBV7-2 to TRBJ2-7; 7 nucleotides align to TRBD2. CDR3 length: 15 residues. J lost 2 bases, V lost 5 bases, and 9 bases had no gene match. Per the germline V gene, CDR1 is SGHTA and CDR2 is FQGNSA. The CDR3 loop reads CASSVPGGAPYEQYF. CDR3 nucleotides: TGTGCCAGCAGCGTGCCGGGGGGAGCACCCTACGAGCAGTACTTC.

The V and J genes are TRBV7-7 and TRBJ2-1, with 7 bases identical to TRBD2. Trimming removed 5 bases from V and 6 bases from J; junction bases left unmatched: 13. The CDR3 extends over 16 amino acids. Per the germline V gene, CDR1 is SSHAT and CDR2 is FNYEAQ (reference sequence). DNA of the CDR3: TGTGCCAGCAGCCTCCTCCGCGGGAGAACAAGCAATGAGCAGTTCTTC. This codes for CASSLLRGRTSNEQFF.

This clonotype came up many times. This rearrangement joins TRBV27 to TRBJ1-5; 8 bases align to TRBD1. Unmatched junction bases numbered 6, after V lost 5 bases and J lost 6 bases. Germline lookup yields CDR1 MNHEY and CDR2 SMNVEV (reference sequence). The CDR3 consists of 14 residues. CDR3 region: CASSLGQGGQPQHF. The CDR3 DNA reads TGTGCCAGCAGTCTAGGACAGGGCGGTCAGCCCCAGCATTTT.

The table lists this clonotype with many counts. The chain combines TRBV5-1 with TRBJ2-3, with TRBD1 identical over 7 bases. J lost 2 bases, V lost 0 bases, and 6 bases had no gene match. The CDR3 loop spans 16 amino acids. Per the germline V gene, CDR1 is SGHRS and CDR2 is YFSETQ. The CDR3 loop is CASSLGGTAITDTQYF. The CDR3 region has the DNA TGCGCCAGCAGCTTGGGTGGGACAGCTATCACAGATACGCAGTATTTT.

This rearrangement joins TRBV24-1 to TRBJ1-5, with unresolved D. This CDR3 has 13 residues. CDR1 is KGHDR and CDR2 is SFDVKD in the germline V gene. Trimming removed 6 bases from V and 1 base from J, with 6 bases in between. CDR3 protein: CATSYRSNQPQHF. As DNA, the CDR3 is TGTGCCACCAGTTACCGGAGCAATCAGCCCCAGCATTTT.

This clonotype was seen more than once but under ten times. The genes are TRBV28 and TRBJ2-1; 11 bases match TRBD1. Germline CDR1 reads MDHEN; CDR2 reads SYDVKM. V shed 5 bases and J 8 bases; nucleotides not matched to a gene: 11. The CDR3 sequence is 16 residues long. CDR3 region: CASSRLGQGAGDEQFF. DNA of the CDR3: TGTGCCAGCAGTCGCCTCGGACAGGGGGCTGGCGATGAGCAGTTCTTC.

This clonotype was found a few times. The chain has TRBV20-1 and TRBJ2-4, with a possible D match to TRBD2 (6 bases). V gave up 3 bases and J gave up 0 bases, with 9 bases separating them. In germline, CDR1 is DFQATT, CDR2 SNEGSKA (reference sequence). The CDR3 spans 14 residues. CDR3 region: CSARDYQAKNIQYF. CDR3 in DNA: TGCAGTGCTAGGGACTACCAAGCCAAAAACATTCAGTACTTC.

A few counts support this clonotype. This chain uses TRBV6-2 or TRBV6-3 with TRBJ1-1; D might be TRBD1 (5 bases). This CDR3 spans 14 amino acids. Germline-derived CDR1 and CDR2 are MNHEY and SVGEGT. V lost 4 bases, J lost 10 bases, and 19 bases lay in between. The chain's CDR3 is CASSWVSRVDRAFF. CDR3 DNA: TGTGCCAGCAGTTGGGTGAGCAGGGTGGATCGAGCTTTCTTT.

The CDR3: CASSPRPRTGDQETQYF. DNA of the CDR3: TGTGCCAGCAGCCCCCGACCCCGGACTGGTGATCAAGAGACCCAGTACTTC. The gene calls are TRBV7-2 and TRBJ2-5, with D perhaps matching TRBD2 (5 bases). Germline CDR1 and CDR2: SGHTA and FQGNSA. This CDR3 contains 17 residues. Deletions cut 5 bases from V and 2 bases from J, with 21 bases between. Full variable domain (outside the CDR3, taken from reference TRBV7-2 and TRBJ2-5): GAGVSQSPSNKVTEKGKDVELRCDPISGHTALYWYRQSLGQGLEFLIYFQGNSAPDKSGLPSDRFSAERTGGSVSTLTIQRTQQEDSAVYLCASSPRPRTGDQETQYFGPGTRLLVL.

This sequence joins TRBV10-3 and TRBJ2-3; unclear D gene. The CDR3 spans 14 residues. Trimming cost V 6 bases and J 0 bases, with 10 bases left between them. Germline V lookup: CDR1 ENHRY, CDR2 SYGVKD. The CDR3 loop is CAIREQKSTDTQYF. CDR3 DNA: TGTGCCATCAGGGAACAGAAAAGCACAGATACGCAGTATTTT.

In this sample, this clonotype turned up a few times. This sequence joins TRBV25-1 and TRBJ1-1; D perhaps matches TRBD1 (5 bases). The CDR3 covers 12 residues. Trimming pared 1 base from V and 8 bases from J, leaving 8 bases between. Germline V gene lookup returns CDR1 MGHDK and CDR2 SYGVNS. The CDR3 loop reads CASSELAGEAFF. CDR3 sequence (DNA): TGTGCCAGCAGTGAATTAGCAGGGGAAGCTTTCTTT.

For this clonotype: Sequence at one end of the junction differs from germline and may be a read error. The CDR3 region has the DNA TGTGCCAGCAGTGAAGCGCCAGGGGGCACAGATAGGCAGTATTTT. It codes for CASSEAPGGTDRQYF. The V and J genes are TRBV6-1 and TRBJ2-3, with 8 bases lining up with TRBD1. The CDR3 extends over 15 amino acids. CDR1 is MNHNS, CDR2 SASEGT, per germline.